What follows are 19 T cell receptor beta chains derived from one specimen sequenced in a study of memory CD4+ T cells and cytomegalovirus serostatus. Single viable CD3+CD4+CD8-CD45RO+ cells were sorted as the memory CD4+ T cells. The data were produced by immunoSEQ multiplex PCR, yet TCRdb's version contains in-frame clones alone and is incomplete. Among under 85,000 clones listed, roughly 80% were seen once. The sample comprised memory CD4+ T cells from blood. The receptors shown here come from an adult in good health and CMV-seropositive.

This chain links TRBV30 with TRBJ1-6; TRBD1 aligns across 8 bases. This CDR3 has 17 residues. CDR1 is GTSNPN and CDR2 is SVGIG in the germline V gene (reference sequence). The trim removed 2 bases at V and 6 bases at J, leaving 12 bases unmatched. CDR3 region: CAWSFSLGQGGNSPLHF. The CDR3 bases are TGTGCCTGGAGTTTTTCTCTCGGACAGGGTGGTAATTCACCCCTCCACTTT.

The chain recombines TRBV15 with TRBJ1-1; D possibly corresponds to TRBD1 (5 bases). The V and J ends lost 1 base and 3 bases respectively, with 15 bases between them. The CDR3 runs 16 residues. Germline V lookup: CDR1 LNHNV, CDR2 YYDKDF (reference sequence). The CDR3, as DNA: TGTGCCACCAGCAGAGTCTTCATTACAGGTGACACTGAAGCTTTCTTT. This encodes CATSRVFITGDTEAFF.

This clone was counted once. The chain joins TRBV5-1 to TRBJ2-2; D perhaps matches TRBD2 (5 bases). CDR1 SGHRS and CDR2 YFSETQ come from the germline V gene. The length of the CDR3 is 15 residues. The ends were cut back, 1 base at V and 4 bases at J, with 11 bases in the middle. As DNA, the CDR3 is TGCGCCAGCAGCTTGCGCCCTGCGGGCACCGGGGAGCTGTTTTTT. Encoded protein: CASSLRPAGTGELFF.

The rearrangement links TRBV2 to TRBJ1-2, with 7 bases identical to TRBD1. Germline CDR1 reads SNHLY; CDR2 reads FYNNEI. CDR3 length equals 14 residues. The ends lost 2 bases at V and 6 bases at J; junction bases unmatched: 6. The CDR3 sequence is CASSESVGGDGYTF. In nucleotides, the CDR3 is TGTGCCAGCAGTGAATCCGTAGGGGGCGATGGCTACACCTTC.

This clone showed up just once. One end of the junction fails to match germline, which may point to a read error. The chain couples TRBV7-8 to TRBJ1-1; unclear D gene. The CDR3 is 13 amino acids. Germline V gene data show CDR1 as SGHVS and CDR2 as FQNEAQ. The CDR3 DNA sequence: TGTGCCAGCAGCTTATCTGTGAACACTGAAGCTCTCTTT. It specifies CASSLSVNTEALF.

The CDR3 region is CASSLVGARNEQYV. In nucleotides, the CDR3 is TGTGCCAGCAGCTTGGTAGGGGCTCGTAACGAGCAGTACGTC. The chain links TRBV5-6 to TRBJ2-7; D perhaps matches TRBD1 (5 bases). Trimming left V 0 bases short and J 5 bases short, with 12 bases between. The germline CDR1 and CDR2 sequences are SGHDT and YYEEEE. This CDR3 comprises 14 residues.

V and J are TRBV20-1 and TRBJ1-1; D remains unclear. Germline CDR1 reads DFQATT; CDR2 reads SNEGSKA (reference sequence). The CDR3 is made up of 11 amino acids. V was pared by 4 bases and J by 1 base, with 4 bases between. The CDR3 is CSAKGNTEAFF. The CDR3 coding sequence is TGCAGTGCTAAGGGGAACACTGAAGCTTTCTTT.

V gene TRBV10-3 combines with J gene TRBJ1-1, with D unclear. The CDR3 sequence is 14 residues long. Germline V gene data show CDR1 as ENHRY and CDR2 as SYGVKD. V was cut by 0 bases and J by 4 bases, with 9 bases left in between. CDR3 in DNA: TGTGCCATCAGTGAGTCGCTGGTGAGCACTGAAGCTTTCTTT. Translation: CAISESLVSTEAFF.

The chain employs TRBV19 and TRBJ2-5, with TRBD2 matching 8 bases. The CDR3 extends over 16 amino acids. The germline V gene encodes CDR1 LNHDA and CDR2 SQIVND (reference sequence). Trimming at V came to 4 bases and at J to 5 bases, leaving 12 bases not matched to a gene. CDR3 DNA sequence: TGTGCCAGTAGTACCCCGGGGGGGGCAACCGGGGAGACCCAGTACTTC. It codes for CASSTPGGATGETQYF.

The rearrangement uses TRBV28 and TRBJ2-3; 11 bases match TRBD2. CDR1 is MDHEN, CDR2 SYDVKM, per germline. CDR3 length equals 15 residues. V lost 6 bases, J lost 5 bases, and 7 bases stayed unmatched. The CDR3 DNA sequence: TGTGCCAGCAGCATTAGCGGGGGGGCAAGAGATACGCAGTATTTT. Its translation is CASSISGGARDTQYF.

The chain uses TRBV5-1 and TRBJ2-6; no firm D call. V lost 6 bases and J lost 2, with 6 bases in between. Per germline, CDR1 SGHRS and CDR2 YFSETQ. This CDR3 has 13 amino acids. In DNA, the CDR3 is TGCGCCAGCACCAGAACTGGGGCCAACGTCCTGACTTTC. Protein product: CASTRTGANVLTF.

The chain employs TRBV5-1 and TRBJ2-3, with D possibly TRBD2 on 6 matching bases. V lost 4 bases, J lost 1 base, and 19 bases lay in between. There are 17 residues in the CDR3. Germline V gene lookup returns CDR1 SGHRS and CDR2 YFSETQ. DNA of the CDR3: TGCGCCAGCAGCCTGGAGGGACTCCCCGGGGGCACAGATACGCAGTATTTT. This sequence encodes CASSLEGLPGGTDTQYF.

This clone showed up just a few times. This sequence joins TRBV6-5 and TRBJ1-1; the D gene is possibly TRBD1 (5 bases). V was clipped by 7 bases and J by 4 bases, with 13 bases between them. Germline V gene data show CDR1 as MNHEY and CDR2 as SVGAGI. The CDR3 is 13 residues long. DNA for the CDR3: TGTGCCAGCAATACCGGACAAGGCACTGAAGCTTTCTTT. Translating it yields CASNTGQGTEAFF.

This clone was observed a handful of times. V gene TRBV18 combines with J gene TRBJ1-5; 7 bases map to TRBD1. The ends lost 3 bases at V and 1 base at J; junction bases unmatched: 6. Germline-derived CDR1 and CDR2 are KGHSH and LQKENI. There are 16 residues in the CDR3. The CDR3 protein is CASSPKAGGSNQPQHF. CDR3 in DNA: TGTGCCAGCTCACCCAAGGCAGGGGGAAGCAATCAGCCCCAGCATTTT.

The chain couples TRBV9 to TRBJ2-6, with D uncertain. The CDR3 is 14 residues long. Germline CDR1 is SGDLS and CDR2 is YYNGEE. Trimming took 3 bases from V and 1 from J, leaving 5 bases between them. The CDR3 spells CASSEPSGANVLTF. The CDR3, as DNA: TGTGCCAGCAGCGAACCGTCTGGGGCCAACGTCCTGACTTTC.

This clone was picked up a small number of times. The chain recombines TRBV4-2 with TRBJ2-7; the match to TRBD2 covers 10 bases. Germline V gene sequence: CDR1 LGHNA, CDR2 YNFKEQ. V lost 1 base to trimming and J lost 2 bases; unmatched junction nucleotides: 8. This CDR3 is built from 17 residues. Here the CDR3 reads CASSQVGAGGGTYEQYF. DNA of the CDR3: TGTGCCAGCAGCCAAGTAGGAGCGGGGGGGGGAACCTACGAGCAGTACTTC.

This chain's CDR3 is CASSLGRGTAREKLFF. As DNA, the CDR3 is TGTGCCAGCAGCTTAGGACGCGGGACGGCCCGGGAAAAACTGTTTTTT. The V call is TRBV11-2, the J call TRBJ1-4, with a possible D match to TRBD1 (5 bases). This CDR3 has 16 amino acids. Germline V lookup: CDR1 SGHAT, CDR2 FQNNGV. Trimming stripped 1 base from V and 8 bases from J, with 17 bases between.

The V call is TRBV28, the J call TRBJ2-7; D is possibly TRBD2 (5 bases). V was trimmed by 3 bases and J by 6 bases, leaving 21 bases between them. The CDR3 extends over 16 amino acids. Per germline, CDR1 MDHEN and CDR2 SYDVKM. In nucleotides, the CDR3 is TGTGCCAGCAGTTTTCCCCGCCAGGAGGATAGGAGCGAGCAGTACTTC. It encodes CASSFPRQEDRSEQYF.

J is TRBJ1-1 and V is TRBV7-8; D not certain. With 3 bases removed from V and 4 bases from J, the gap between germline ends came to 9 bases. The germline V gene encodes CDR1 SGHVS and CDR2 FQNEAQ. The CDR3 has 13 residues. Written as DNA, the CDR3 is TGTGCCAGCAGCTTTGCCGGGGTCACTGAAGCTTTCTTT. The encoded protein is CASSFAGVTEAFF.